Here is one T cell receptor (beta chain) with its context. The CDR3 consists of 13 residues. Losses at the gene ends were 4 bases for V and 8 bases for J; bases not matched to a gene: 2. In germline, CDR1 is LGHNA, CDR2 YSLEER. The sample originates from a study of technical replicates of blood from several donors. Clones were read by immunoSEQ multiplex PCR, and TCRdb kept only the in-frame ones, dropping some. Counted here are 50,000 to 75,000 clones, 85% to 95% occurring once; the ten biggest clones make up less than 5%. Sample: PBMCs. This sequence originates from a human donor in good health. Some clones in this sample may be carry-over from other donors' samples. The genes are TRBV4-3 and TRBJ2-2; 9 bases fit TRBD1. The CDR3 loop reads CASSRQGVGELFF. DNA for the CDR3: TGCGCCAGCAGCCGACAGGGGGTTGGGGAGCTGTTTTTT.